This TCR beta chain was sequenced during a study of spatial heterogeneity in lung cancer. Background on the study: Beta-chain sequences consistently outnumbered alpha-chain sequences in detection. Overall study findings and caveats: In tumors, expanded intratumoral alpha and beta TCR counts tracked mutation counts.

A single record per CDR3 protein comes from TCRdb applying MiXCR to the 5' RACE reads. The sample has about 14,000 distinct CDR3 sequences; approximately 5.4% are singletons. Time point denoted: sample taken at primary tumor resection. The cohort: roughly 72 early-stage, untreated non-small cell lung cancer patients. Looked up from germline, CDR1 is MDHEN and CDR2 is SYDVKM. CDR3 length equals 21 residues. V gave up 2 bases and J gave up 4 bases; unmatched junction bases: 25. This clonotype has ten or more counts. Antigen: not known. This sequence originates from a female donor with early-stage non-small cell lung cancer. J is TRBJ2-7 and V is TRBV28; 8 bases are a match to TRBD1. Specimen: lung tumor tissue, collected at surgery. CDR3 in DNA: TGTGCCAGCAGTTTACACGCAGTGAGATGGGTCCCCGGGACAGGAATTTACGAGCAGTACTTC. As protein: CASSLHAVRWVPGTGIYEQYF.